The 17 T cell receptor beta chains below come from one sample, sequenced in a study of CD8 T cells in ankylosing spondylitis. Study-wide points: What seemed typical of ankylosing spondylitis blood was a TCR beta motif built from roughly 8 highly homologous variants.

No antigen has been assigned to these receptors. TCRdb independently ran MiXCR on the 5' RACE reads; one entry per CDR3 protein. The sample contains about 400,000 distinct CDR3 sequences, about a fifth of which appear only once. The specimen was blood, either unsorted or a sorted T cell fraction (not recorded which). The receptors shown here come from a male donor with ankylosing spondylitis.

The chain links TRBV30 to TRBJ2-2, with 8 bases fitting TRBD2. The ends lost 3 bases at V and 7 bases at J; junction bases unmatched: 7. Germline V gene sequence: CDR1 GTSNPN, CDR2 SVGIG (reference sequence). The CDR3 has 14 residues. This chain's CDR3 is CAWSRGGVGGELFF. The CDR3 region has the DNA TGTGCCTGGAGCCGGGGGGGAGTAGGCGGGGAGCTGTTTTTT. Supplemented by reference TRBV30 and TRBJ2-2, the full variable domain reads SQTIHQWPATLVQPVGSPLSLECTVEGTSNPNLYWYRQAAGRGLQLLFYSVGIGQISSEVPQNLSASRPQDRQFILSSKKLLLSDSGFYLCAWSRGGVGGELFFGEGSRLTVL.

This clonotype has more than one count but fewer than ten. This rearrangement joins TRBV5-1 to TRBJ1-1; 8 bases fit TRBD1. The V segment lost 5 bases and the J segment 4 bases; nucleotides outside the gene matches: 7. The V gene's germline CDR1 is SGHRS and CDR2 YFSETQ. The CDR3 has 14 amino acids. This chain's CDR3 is CASRSDRGGTEAFF. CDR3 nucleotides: TGCGCCAGCAGGTCAGACAGGGGCGGCACTGAAGCTTTCTTT.

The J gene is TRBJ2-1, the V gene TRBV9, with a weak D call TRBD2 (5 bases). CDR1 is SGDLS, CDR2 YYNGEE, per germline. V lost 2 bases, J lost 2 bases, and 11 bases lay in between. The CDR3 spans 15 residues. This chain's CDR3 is CASSVRETTYNEQFF. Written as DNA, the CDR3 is TGTGCCAGCAGCGTGAGGGAGACGACCTACAATGAGCAGTTCTTC.

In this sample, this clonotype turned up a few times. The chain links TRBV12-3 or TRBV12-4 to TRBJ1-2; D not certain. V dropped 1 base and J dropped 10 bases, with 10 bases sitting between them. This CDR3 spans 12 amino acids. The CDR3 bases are TGTGCCAGCAGTTTAGAAGGGTTTGTCTACACCTTC. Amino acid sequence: CASSLEGFVYTF.

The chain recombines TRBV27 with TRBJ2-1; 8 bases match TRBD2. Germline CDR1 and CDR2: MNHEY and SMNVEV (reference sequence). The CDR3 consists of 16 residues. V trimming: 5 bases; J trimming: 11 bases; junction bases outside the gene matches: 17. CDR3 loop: CASSPPGLDGSRKQFF. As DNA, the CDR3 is TGTGCCAGCAGTCCTCCGGGACTAGACGGCTCTAGAAAGCAGTTCTTC.

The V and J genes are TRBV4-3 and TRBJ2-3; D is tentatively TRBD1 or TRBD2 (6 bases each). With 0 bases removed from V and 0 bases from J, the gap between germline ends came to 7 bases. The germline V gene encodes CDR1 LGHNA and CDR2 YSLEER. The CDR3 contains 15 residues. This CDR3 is CASSQEGGSTDTQYF. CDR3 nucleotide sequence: TGCGCCAGCAGCCAAGAAGGGGGGAGCACAGATACGCAGTATTTT.

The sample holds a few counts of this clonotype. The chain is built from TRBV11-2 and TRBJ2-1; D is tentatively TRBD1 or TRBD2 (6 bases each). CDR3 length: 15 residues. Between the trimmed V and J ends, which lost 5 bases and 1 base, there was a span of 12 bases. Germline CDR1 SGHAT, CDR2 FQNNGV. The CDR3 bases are TGTGCCAGCAGCGTGGACAGCGGGTCCTACAATGAGCAGTTCTTC. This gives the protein CASSVDSGSYNEQFF.

The CDR3 DNA follows: TGTGCCACCAGTGGACAGGGCACAGATACGCAGTATTTT. It encodes CATSGQGTDTQYF. The genes are TRBV24-1 and TRBJ2-3; D might be TRBD1 (6 bases). Germline CDR1 KGHDR, CDR2 SFDVKD. The ends were cut back, 5 bases at V and 1 base at J, with 6 bases in the middle. The CDR3 extends over 13 amino acids.

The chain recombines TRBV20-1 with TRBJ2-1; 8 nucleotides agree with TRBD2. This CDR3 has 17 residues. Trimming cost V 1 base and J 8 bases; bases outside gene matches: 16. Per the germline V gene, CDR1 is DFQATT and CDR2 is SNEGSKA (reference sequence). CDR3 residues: CSARGSSPGLVFHEQFF. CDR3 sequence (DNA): TGCAGTGCTAGAGGCAGTTCTCCGGGACTAGTTTTCCATGAGCAGTTCTTC.

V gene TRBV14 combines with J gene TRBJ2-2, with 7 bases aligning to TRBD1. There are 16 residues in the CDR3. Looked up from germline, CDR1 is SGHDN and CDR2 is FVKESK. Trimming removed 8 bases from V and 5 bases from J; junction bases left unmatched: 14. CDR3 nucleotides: TGTGCCAGCGCCCCCCTCGGACAGGTCGCGACCGGGGAGCTGTTTTTT. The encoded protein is CASAPLGQVATGELFF.

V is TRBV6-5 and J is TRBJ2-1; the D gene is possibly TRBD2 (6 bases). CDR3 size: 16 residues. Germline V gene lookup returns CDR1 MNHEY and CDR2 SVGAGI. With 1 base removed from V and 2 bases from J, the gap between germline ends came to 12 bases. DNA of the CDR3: TGTGCCAGCAGTTACTATGCGGGACCAACCTACAATGAGCAGTTCTTC. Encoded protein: CASSYYAGPTYNEQFF.

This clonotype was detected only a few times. CDR3 protein: CSVRDTNQPQHF. In nucleotides, the CDR3 is TGCAGCGTCAGGGACACTAATCAGCCCCAGCATTTT. The gene calls are TRBV29-1 and TRBJ1-5; maybe TRBD1 (6 bases). This CDR3 comprises 12 residues. V gave up 6 bases and J gave up 4 bases, with 10 bases separating them. Germline V CDR1 and CDR2: SQVTM, ANQGSEA.

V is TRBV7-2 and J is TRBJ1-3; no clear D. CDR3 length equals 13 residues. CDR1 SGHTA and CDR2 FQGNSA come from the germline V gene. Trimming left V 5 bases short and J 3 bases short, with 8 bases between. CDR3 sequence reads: CASSPRIGNTIYF. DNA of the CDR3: TGTGCCAGCAGCCCCAGGATTGGAAACACCATATATTTT.

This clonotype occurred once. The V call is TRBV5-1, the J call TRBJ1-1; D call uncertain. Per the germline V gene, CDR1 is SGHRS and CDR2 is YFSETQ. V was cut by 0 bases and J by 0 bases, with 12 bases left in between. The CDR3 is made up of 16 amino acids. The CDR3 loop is CASSLAGSLLNTEAFF. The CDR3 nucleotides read TGCGCCAGCAGCTTGGCGGGAAGTCTGCTGAACACTGAAGCTTTCTTT.

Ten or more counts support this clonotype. This chain's CDR3 is CAFRDRGADTQYF. CDR3 in DNA: TGTGCCTTCCGGGACAGGGGTGCAGATACGCAGTATTTT. The V call is TRBV30, the J call TRBJ2-3; 10 nucleotides line up with TRBD1. With V trimmed by 7 bases and J by 4 bases, 5 bases remained unmatched. The length of the CDR3 is 13 residues. The germline V gene has CDR1 GTSNPN and CDR2 SVGIG (reference sequence).

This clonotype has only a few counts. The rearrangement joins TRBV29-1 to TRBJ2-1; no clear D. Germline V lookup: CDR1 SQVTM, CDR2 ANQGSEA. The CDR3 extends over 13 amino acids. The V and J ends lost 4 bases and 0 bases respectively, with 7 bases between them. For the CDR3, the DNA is TGCAGCGTTGTGGGATACTCCTACAATGAGCAGTTCTTC. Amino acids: CSVVGYSYNEQFF.

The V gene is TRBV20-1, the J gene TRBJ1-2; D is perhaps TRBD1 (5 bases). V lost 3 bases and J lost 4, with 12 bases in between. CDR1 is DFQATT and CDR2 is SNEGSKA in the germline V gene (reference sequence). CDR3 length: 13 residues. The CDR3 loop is CSASREVGYGYTF. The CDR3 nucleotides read TGCAGTGCTAGCAGGGAGGTTGGCTATGGCTACACCTTC.